The 29 T cell receptor beta chains below come from one sample, sequenced in a study of blood T cell repertoires in COVID-19. Only in-frame clones appear in the TCRdb table, and some are missing; sequencing was by immunoSEQ multiplex PCR. The sample shows over 250,000 clones, about 88% of them seen only once. Sequencing was performed on peripheral blood. The receptors were gathered from a woman aged 40 to 55 who had recovered from COVID-19.

V usage is TRBV6-6 and J usage is TRBJ1-5, with D tentatively TRBD1 (6 bases). The CDR3 spans 16 residues. Germline V gene lookup returns CDR1 MNHNY and CDR2 SVGAGI (reference sequence). V was trimmed by 6 bases and J by 0 bases, leaving 15 bases between them. The DNA of the CDR3 is TGTGCCAGCAGCCCCAAGGCAGGGGATAGCAATCAGCCCCAGCATTTT. Translating it yields CASSPKAGDSNQPQHF.

The chain uses TRBV5-1 and TRBJ1-3; no clear D gene. The CDR3 has 16 amino acids. Looked up from germline, CDR1 is SGHRS and CDR2 is YFSETQ. With 4 bases removed from V and 2 bases from J, the gap between germline ends came to 16 bases. Here the CDR3 DNA reads TGCGCCAGCAGCCTGTCTCGGGGAAGGCCTGGAAACACCATATATTTT. Translation gives CASSLSRGRPGNTIYF.

The V call is TRBV18, the J call TRBJ2-4, with 7 nucleotides matching TRBD2. The CDR3 has 14 residues. The junction had 4 bases not matched to a gene; V was cut back by 3 bases and J by 5 bases. Germline CDR1 is KGHSH and CDR2 is LQKENI. For the CDR3, the DNA is TGTGCCAGCTCACCCCTGGGGGGGGAAAACATTCAGTACTTC. It is translated as CASSPLGGENIQYF.

The chain carries TRBV6-2 or TRBV6-3 and TRBJ2-3, with 10 nucleotides matching TRBD2. Germline V gene lookup returns CDR1 MNHEY and CDR2 SVGEGT. Unmatched junction bases numbered 7, after V lost 5 bases and J lost 2 bases. CDR3 length: 16 residues. Here the CDR3 DNA reads TGTGCCAGCAGTAACAATCTAGCGGGGGCCACAGATACGCAGTATTTT. Residues: CASSNNLAGATDTQYF.

The V call is TRBV5-1, the J call TRBJ2-7; D perhaps matches TRBD2 (5 bases). The germline V gene has CDR1 SGHRS and CDR2 YFSETQ. The V end was cut by 5 bases, the J end by 2 bases, with 17 bases between. CDR3 length: 15 amino acids. In nucleotides, the CDR3 is TGCGCCAGCAGTGCTGGGAGTCAGGTCCCCTACGAGCAGTACTTC. This encodes CASSAGSQVPYEQYF.

The chain recombines TRBV5-8 with TRBJ2-2; 13 nucleotides align to TRBD2. Germline V gives CDR1 SGHTS, CDR2 YDEGEE. There are 17 residues in the CDR3. The V segment lost 4 bases and the J segment 7 bases; nucleotides outside the gene matches: 10. The CDR3: CASSRGGLAGPVGELFF. As DNA, the CDR3 is TGTGCCAGCAGCCGCGGGGGACTAGCGGGACCTGTCGGGGAGCTGTTTTTT.

V and J are TRBV9 and TRBJ2-3, with D possibly being TRBD2 (5 bases). Trimming took off 2 bases at V and 1 base at J, with 14 bases between the two ends. Germline loops: CDR1 SGDLS, CDR2 YYNGEE. This CDR3 is 16 amino acids long. CDR3 sequence: CASSVDASRRTDTQYF. The CDR3 DNA reads as TGTGCCAGCAGCGTTGATGCTAGCCGACGCACAGATACGCAGTATTTT.

This sequence joins TRBV9 and TRBJ1-5; D uncertain. Trimming removed 3 bases at V and 3 bases at J, with 7 bases between. CDR3 length equals 13 residues. CDR1 is SGDLS, CDR2 YYNGEE, per germline. The CDR3, as DNA: TGTGCCAGCAGCGGGGCCCCCAATCAGCCCCAGCATTTT. As protein: CASSGAPNQPQHF.

The chain links TRBV7-2 to TRBJ1-3; D might be TRBD1 (5 bases). The CDR3 has 15 residues. Trimming cost V 0 bases and J 4 bases, with 10 bases left between them. Germline CDR1 SGHTA, CDR2 FQGNSA. CDR3 sequence: CASSLAPGGGNTIYF. The CDR3 DNA reads as TGTGCCAGCAGCTTAGCCCCCGGGGGGGGAAACACCATATATTTT.

The chain recombines TRBV27 with TRBJ2-1, with D perhaps matching TRBD2 (5 bases). Germline CDR1 is MNHEY and CDR2 is SMNVEV (reference sequence). CDR3 length: 14 amino acids. The V end lost 6 bases, the J end lost 2 bases, and 11 bases lay between the germline ends. The CDR3 DNA reads as TGTGCCAGCAGGGGAGCGGTTACCTACAATGAGCAGTTCTTC. Protein product: CASRGAVTYNEQFF.

The rearrangement joins TRBV30 to TRBJ2-1, with 10 bases aligning to TRBD2. V trimming: 3 bases; J trimming: 7 bases; junction bases outside the gene matches: 12. The CDR3 spans 16 residues. Germline lookup yields CDR1 GTSNPN and CDR2 SVGIG (reference sequence). The CDR3 nucleotides read TGTGCCTGGAGGCCCCAGGGGCTAGCGGGAGTAAATGAGCAGTTCTTC. It specifies CAWRPQGLAGVNEQFF.

The J gene is TRBJ2-7, the V gene TRBV6-5; no clear D gene. CDR3 size: 16 residues. Germline-derived CDR1 and CDR2 are MNHEY and SVGAGI. Trimming removed 0 bases from V and 2 bases from J, with 14 bases in between. The CDR3 bases are TGTGCCAGCAGTTACTCTTACCAGGCCACCACCTACGAGCAGTACTTC. It specifies CASSYSYQATTYEQYF.

The J gene is TRBJ2-1, the V gene TRBV6-2 or TRBV6-3; D is perhaps TRBD2 (5 bases). Trimming pared 5 bases from V and 6 bases from J, leaving 17 bases between. The V gene's germline CDR1 is MNHEY and CDR2 SVGEGT. This CDR3 is built from 15 residues. Here the CDR3 DNA reads TGTGCCAGCAGTCCCCCCGGGGTTCTCTTCAATGAGCAGTTCTTC. Amino acids: CASSPPGVLFNEQFF.

The chain uses TRBV6-5 and TRBJ1-2, with 11 nucleotides matching TRBD1. CDR1 is MNHEY and CDR2 is SVGAGI in the germline V gene. This CDR3 is built from 13 residues. With 5 bases clipped from V and 12 bases from J, the junction kept 8 bases outside the gene matches. The CDR3 nucleotides are TGTGCCAGCAGTCCCGGGACAGGGGGTCTTAACACCTTC. It is translated as CASSPGTGGLNTF.

The V and J genes are TRBV5-1 and TRBJ2-3; TRBD1 might be the D (5 bases). The V gene's germline CDR1 is SGHRS and CDR2 YFSETQ. The CDR3 spans 13 residues. V lost 5 bases, J lost 2 bases, and 9 bases lay in between. In nucleotides, the CDR3 is TGCGCCAGCAGTAGGGGTCACACAGATACGCAGTATTTT. As protein: CASSRGHTDTQYF.

This clone was seen only once. The genes are TRBV2 and TRBJ2-7; 9 positions agree with TRBD2. In germline, CDR1 is SNHLY, CDR2 FYNNEI. The CDR3 spans 15 residues. With V trimmed by 3 bases and J by 0 bases, 3 bases remained unmatched. The CDR3 loop reads CASSDASGVSYEQYF. For the CDR3, the DNA is TGTGCCAGCAGTGACGCTAGCGGGGTCTCCTACGAGCAGTACTTC. Full variable domain (rest looked up from reference TRBV2 and TRBJ2-7): EPEVTQTPSHQVTQMGQEVILRCVPISNHLYFYWYRQILGQKVEFLVSFYNNEISEKSEIFDDQFSVERPDGSNFTLKIRSTKLEDSAMYFCASSDASGVSYEQYFGPGTRLTVT.

The chain recombines TRBV28 with TRBJ2-1; TRBD2 matches 13 bases. The CDR3 has 16 residues. CDR1 MDHEN and CDR2 SYDVKM come from the germline V gene. The junction had 6 bases not matched to a gene; V was cut back by 2 bases and J by 8 bases. The CDR3 is CASSLGGTSGIHEQFF. CDR3 sequence (DNA): TGTGCCAGCAGTTTAGGTGGGACTAGCGGGATCCATGAGCAGTTCTTC.

The chain employs TRBV5-1 and TRBJ1-3, with unresolved D. The CDR3 is made up of 16 amino acids. Trimming shortened V by 0 bases and J by 0 bases, and 10 bases separated the two germline ends. Germline CDR1 is SGHRS and CDR2 is YFSETQ. CDR3 DNA: TGCGCCAGCAGCTTGGGACCCAGAGGCTCTGGAAACACCATATATTTT. This encodes CASSLGPRGSGNTIYF.

This rearrangement joins TRBV14 to TRBJ2-1; a weak D match, TRBD2 (6 bases). Trimming shortened V by 3 bases and J by 1 base, and 16 bases separated the two germline ends. Germline CDR1 SGHDN, CDR2 FVKESK. This CDR3 region has 17 residues. DNA for the CDR3: TGTGCCAGCAGCCATGCTGGGCGGGGAAAATCCTACAATGAGCAGTTCTTC. It translates to CASSHAGRGKSYNEQFF.

The chain combines TRBV4-2 with TRBJ2-7, with D hard to call. The CDR3 length is 14 residues. Germline assignment: CDR1 LGHNA and CDR2 YNFKEQ. Between the trimmed V and J ends, which lost 4 bases and 2 bases, there was a span of 12 bases. CDR3 sequence: CASSPEARTYEQYF. Here the CDR3 DNA reads TGTGCCAGCAGCCCCGAGGCCCGGACCTACGAGCAGTACTTC.

V gene TRBV19 combines with J gene TRBJ2-1; 8 nucleotides align to TRBD2. This CDR3 is built from 16 residues. In germline, CDR1 is LNHDA, CDR2 SQIVND (reference sequence). V shed 7 bases and J 0 bases; nucleotides not matched to a gene: 8. CDR3 sequence reads: CASNGGEISSYNEQFF. In DNA, the CDR3 is TGTGCCAGTAACGGGGGGGAGATCAGCTCCTACAATGAGCAGTTCTTC.

The chain has TRBV14 and TRBJ2-2; D perhaps matches TRBD2 (5 bases). CDR3 length equals 15 residues. V was pared by 4 bases and J by 7 bases, with 16 bases between. The germline V gene encodes CDR1 SGHDN and CDR2 FVKESK. The CDR3 is CASSPYAAAGGELFF. CDR3 in DNA: TGTGCCAGCAGCCCCTATGCCGCGGCGGGCGGGGAGCTGTTTTTT. Full variable domain (rest looked up from reference TRBV14 and TRBJ2-2): EAGVTQFPSHSVIEKGQTVTLRCDPISGHDNLYWYRRVMGKEIKFLLHFVKESKQDESGMPNNRFLAERTGGTYSTLKVQPAELEDSGVYFCASSPYAAAGGELFFGEGSRLTVL.

The rearrangement joins TRBV6-6 to TRBJ2-7; the D gene is possibly TRBD1 (8 bases). Germline CDR1 reads MNHNY; CDR2 reads SVGAGI (reference sequence). The CDR3 extends over 16 amino acids. Trimming removed 2 bases at V and 2 bases at J, with 16 bases between. The CDR3 reads CASSYTQGGKAYEQYF. The CDR3, as DNA: TGTGCCAGCAGTTACACACAGGGGGGGAAGGCCTACGAGCAGTACTTC.

V usage is TRBV5-1 and J usage is TRBJ1-2; TRBD1 matches 12 bases. The CDR3 runs 15 residues. V lost 0 bases to trimming and J lost 5 bases; unmatched junction nucleotides: 2. From germline, CDR1 is SGHRS and CDR2 YFSETQ. The CDR3 is CASSLAGQGAYGYTF. The CDR3 DNA follows: TGCGCCAGCAGCTTGGCGGGACAGGGGGCTTATGGCTACACCTTC.

This chain links TRBV3-1 (or the pseudogene TRBV3-2) with TRBJ2-3; D gene uncertain. The ends were cut back, 4 bases at V and 0 bases at J, with 20 bases in the middle. Germline CDR1 is LGHDT and CDR2 is YNNKEL (reference sequence). The CDR3 totals 18 residues. CDR3 DNA sequence: TGTGCCAGCAGCCCCCTGGGCCGAAATCAATATAGCACAGATACGCAGTATTTT. Its translation: CASSPLGRNQYSTDTQYF.

The chain joins TRBV5-1 to TRBJ2-3; D is perhaps TRBD2 (6 bases). Trimming left V 2 bases short and J 5 bases short, with 12 bases between. Germline assignment: CDR1 SGHRS and CDR2 YFSETQ. The CDR3 runs to 14 residues. Here the CDR3 reads CASSLRRERDTQYF. The CDR3 coding sequence is TGCGCCAGCAGCTTACGACGGGAGAGAGATACGCAGTATTTT.

The V gene is TRBV12-5, the J gene TRBJ1-1; 8 bases fit TRBD1. There are 15 residues in the CDR3. Germline assignment: CDR1 LGHNT and CDR2 FRNRAP. V shed 5 bases and J 5 bases; nucleotides not matched to a gene: 10. The CDR3 reads CASGQGQAQGTEAFF. CDR3 nucleotide sequence: TGTGCTAGTGGTCAGGGACAGGCCCAGGGGACTGAAGCTTTCTTT. Drawing the rest from reference TRBV12-5 and TRBJ1-1, the complete variable domain is DARVTQTPRHKVTEMGQEVTMRCQPILGHNTVFWYRQTMMQGLELLAYFRNRAPLDDSGMPKDRFSAEMPDATLATLKIQPSEPRDSAVYFCASGQGQAQGTEAFFGQGTRLTVV.

The chain uses TRBV18 and TRBJ2-1, with D unclear. CDR3 length equals 15 residues. The germline V and J ends were trimmed by 3 bases and 0 bases, with 9 bases remaining between them. Germline V gene lookup returns CDR1 KGHSH and CDR2 LQKENI. The CDR3 DNA is TGTGCCAGCTCACCGGGCGCGAGCTCCTACAATGAGCAGTTCTTC. Translated, it gives CASSPGASSYNEQFF. Filled out from reference TRBV18 and TRBJ2-1, the complete variable domain reads NAGVMQNPRHLVRRRGQEARLRCSPMKGHSHVYWYRQLPEEGLKFMVYLQKENIIDESGMPKERFSAEFPKEGPSILRIQQVVRGDSAAYFCASSPGASSYNEQFFGPGTRLTVL.

CDR3 nucleotide sequence: TGTGCCAGCAGCTTAGAGGGGGGGAGGCAGTTCTTC. This translates into CASSLEGGRQFF. The chain has TRBV7-2 and TRBJ2-1, with D possibly matching TRBD2 (7 bases). With 1 base removed from V and 12 bases from J, the gap between germline ends came to 10 bases. Per germline, CDR1 SGHTA and CDR2 FQGNSA. The CDR3 runs 12 residues.